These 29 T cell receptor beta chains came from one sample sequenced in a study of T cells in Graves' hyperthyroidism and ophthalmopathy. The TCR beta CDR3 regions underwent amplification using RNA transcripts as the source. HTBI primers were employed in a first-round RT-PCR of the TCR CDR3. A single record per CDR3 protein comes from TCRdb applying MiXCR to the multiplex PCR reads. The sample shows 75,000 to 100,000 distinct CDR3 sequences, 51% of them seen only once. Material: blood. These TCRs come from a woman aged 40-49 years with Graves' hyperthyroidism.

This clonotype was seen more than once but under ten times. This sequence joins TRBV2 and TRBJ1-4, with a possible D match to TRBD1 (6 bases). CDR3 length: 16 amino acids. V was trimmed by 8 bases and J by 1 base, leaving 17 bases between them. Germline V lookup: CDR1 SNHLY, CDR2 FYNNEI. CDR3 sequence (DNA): TGTGCCAGCGCCAGGACAGACGCGGGAACTAATGAAAAACTGTTTTTT. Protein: CASARTDAGTNEKLFF.

The CDR3 coding sequence is TGTGCCAGCAGCTTTATTGGCGGGAACACTGAAGCTTTCTTT. Translation gives CASSFIGGNTEAFF. The V gene is TRBV7-9, the J gene TRBJ1-1; no clear D gene. Trimming cost V 3 bases and J 1 base, with 9 bases left between them. The length of the CDR3 is 14 residues. CDR1 SEHNR and CDR2 FQNEAQ come from the germline V gene (reference sequence).

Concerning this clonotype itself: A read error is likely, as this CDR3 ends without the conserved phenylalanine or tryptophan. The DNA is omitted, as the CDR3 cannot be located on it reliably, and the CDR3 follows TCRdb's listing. The CDR3 reads CASSAQGTSY. The chain carries TRBV2 and TRBJ1-2; the DNA was not used to check the table's D call, TRBD1. Inclusive of both ends, the CDR3 amounts to 10 amino acids. CDR1 SNHLY and CDR2 FYNNEI come from the germline V gene.

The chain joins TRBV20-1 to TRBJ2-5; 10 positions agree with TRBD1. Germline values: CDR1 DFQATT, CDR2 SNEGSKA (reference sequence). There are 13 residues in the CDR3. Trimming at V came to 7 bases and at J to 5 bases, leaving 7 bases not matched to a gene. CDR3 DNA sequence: TGCAGTGACCCCAGGACAGGGGGGGAGACCCAGTACTTC. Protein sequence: CSDPRTGGETQYF.

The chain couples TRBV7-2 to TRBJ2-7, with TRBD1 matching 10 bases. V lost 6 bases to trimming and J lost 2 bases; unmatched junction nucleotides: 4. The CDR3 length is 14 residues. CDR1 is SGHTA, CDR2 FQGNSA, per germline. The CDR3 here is CASSSGTGAYEQYF. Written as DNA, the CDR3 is TGTGCCAGCAGTTCCGGGACAGGGGCCTACGAGCAGTACTTC.

The CDR3 is CASRNGQGGNTEAFF. The CDR3 coding sequence is TGCGCCAGCAGAAACGGACAGGGGGGAAACACTGAAGCTTTCTTT. The rearrangement uses TRBV5-1 and TRBJ1-1; 10 bases are a match to TRBD1. The CDR3 is 15 residues long. Unmatched junction bases numbered 6, after V lost 5 bases and J lost 2 bases. From germline, CDR1 is SGHRS and CDR2 YFSETQ.

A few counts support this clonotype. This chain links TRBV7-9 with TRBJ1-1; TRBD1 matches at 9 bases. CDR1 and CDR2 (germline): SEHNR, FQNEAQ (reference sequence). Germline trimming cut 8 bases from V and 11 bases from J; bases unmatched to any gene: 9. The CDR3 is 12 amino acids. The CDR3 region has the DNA TGTGCCAGCGCCGAGGGGGACAGGGTGGCTTTCTTT. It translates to CASAEGDRVAFF.

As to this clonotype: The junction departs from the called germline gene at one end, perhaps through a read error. CDR3 loop: CASSSWSRGVQPRHF. The CDR3 DNA follows: TGTGCCAGCAGTTCGTGGTCCAGGGGCGTGCAGCCCCGGCATTTT. The genes are TRBV12-3 or TRBV12-4 and TRBJ1-5; D might be TRBD1 (6 bases). CDR3 length equals 15 residues.

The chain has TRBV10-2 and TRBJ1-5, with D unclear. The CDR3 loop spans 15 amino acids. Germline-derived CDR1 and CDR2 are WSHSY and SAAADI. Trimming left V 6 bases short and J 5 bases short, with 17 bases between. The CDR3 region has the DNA TGCGCCAGCAGGGCCTCGGCAGGCGGGGATCAGCCCCAGCATTTT. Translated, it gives CASRASAGGDQPQHF.

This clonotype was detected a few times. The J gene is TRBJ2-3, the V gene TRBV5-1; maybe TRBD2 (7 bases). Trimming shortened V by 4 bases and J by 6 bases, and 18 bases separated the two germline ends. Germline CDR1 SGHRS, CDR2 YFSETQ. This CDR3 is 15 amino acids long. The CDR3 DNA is TGCGCCAGCAGCGCGAGGCAGGGGAGGGTTGATACGCAGTATTTT. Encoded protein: CASSARQGRVDTQYF.

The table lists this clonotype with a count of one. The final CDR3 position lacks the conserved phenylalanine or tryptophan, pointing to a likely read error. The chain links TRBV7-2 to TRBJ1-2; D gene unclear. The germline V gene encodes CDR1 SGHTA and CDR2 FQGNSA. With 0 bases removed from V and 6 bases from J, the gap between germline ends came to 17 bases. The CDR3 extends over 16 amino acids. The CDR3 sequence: CASSLANLGLENGYTL. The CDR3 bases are TGTGCCAGCAGCTTAGCCAATTTGGGGTTGGAGAATGGCTACACCCTC.

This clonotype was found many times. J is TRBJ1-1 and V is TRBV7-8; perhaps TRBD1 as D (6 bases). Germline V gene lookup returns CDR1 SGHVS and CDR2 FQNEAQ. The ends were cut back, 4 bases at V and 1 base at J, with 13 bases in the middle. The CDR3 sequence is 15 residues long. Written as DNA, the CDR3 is TGTGCCAGCAGCTCAAACAGGGTGAGGAACACTGAAGCTTTCTTT. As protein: CASSSNRVRNTEAFF.

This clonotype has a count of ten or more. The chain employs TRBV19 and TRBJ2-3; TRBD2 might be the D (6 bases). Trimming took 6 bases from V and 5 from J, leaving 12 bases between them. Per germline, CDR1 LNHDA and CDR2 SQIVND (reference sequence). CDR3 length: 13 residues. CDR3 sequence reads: CASSGRKGDTQYF. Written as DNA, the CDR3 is TGTGCCAGTAGCGGGAGAAAGGGAGATACGCAGTATTTT.

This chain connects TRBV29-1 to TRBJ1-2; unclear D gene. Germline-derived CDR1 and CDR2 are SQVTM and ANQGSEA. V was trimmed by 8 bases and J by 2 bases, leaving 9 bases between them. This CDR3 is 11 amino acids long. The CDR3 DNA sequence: TGCAGCCAATCGGTAAACTATGGCTACACCTTC. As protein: CSQSVNYGYTF.

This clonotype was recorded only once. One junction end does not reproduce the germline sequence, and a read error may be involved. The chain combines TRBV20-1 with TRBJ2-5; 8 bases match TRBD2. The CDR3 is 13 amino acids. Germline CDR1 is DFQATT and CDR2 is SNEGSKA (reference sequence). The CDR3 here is CSASGRDQEAQYF. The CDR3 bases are TGCAGTGCTAGCGGGAGGGACCAAGAGGCCCAGTACTTC.

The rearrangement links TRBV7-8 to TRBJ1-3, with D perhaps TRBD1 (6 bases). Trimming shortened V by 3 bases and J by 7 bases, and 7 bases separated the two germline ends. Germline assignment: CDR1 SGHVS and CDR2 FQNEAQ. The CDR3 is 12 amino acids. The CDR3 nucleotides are TGTGCCAGCAGCTTCCAGGGGAACACCATATATTTT. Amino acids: CASSFQGNTIYF.

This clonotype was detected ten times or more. Written as DNA, the CDR3 is TGTGCCAGCAGCCCCCCCCAATACACCGGGGAGCTGTTTTTT. Its protein is CASSPPQYTGELFF. The chain employs TRBV7-6 and TRBJ2-2; no definite D call. CDR3 length: 14 amino acids. V lost 5 bases and J lost 3, with 10 bases in between. The germline gives CDR1 SGHVS, CDR2 FNYEAQ.

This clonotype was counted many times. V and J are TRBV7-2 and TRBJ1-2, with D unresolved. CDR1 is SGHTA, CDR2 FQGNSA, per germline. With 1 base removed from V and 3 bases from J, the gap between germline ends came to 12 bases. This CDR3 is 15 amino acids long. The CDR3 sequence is CASSLGSTGDYGYTF. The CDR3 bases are TGTGCCAGCAGCTTAGGCTCCACCGGAGACTATGGCTACACCTTC.

In DNA, the CDR3 is TGCAGCGTTGTGGGCGCATACGAGCAGTACTTC. Translated: CSVVGAYEQYF. The chain is built from TRBV29-1 and TRBJ2-7; D unclear. The V gene's germline CDR1 is SQVTM and CDR2 ANQGSEA. The V and J ends lost 4 bases and 4 bases respectively, with 8 bases between them. CDR3 length: 11 residues.

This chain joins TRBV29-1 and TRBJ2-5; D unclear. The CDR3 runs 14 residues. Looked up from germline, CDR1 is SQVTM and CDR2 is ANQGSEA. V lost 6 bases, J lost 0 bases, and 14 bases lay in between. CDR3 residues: CSVGRIVYQETQYF. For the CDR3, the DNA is TGCAGCGTAGGAAGGATCGTTTACCAAGAGACCCAGTACTTC.

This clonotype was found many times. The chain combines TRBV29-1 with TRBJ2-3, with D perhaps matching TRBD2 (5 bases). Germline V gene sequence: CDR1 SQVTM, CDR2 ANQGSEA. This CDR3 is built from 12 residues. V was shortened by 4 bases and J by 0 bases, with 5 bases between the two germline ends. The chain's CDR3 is CSVVASTDTQYF. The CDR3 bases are TGCAGCGTTGTAGCGAGCACAGATACGCAGTATTTT.

The CDR3 region has the DNA TGCAGCTTCGCGGGAGAGAGCTACGAGCAGTACTTC. Translation: CSFAGESYEQYF. The V and J genes are TRBV29-1 and TRBJ2-7, with 7 bases matching TRBD2. The trim removed 8 bases at V and 3 bases at J, leaving 7 bases unmatched. Germline V gene data show CDR1 as SQVTM and CDR2 as ANQGSEA. The CDR3 contains 12 residues.

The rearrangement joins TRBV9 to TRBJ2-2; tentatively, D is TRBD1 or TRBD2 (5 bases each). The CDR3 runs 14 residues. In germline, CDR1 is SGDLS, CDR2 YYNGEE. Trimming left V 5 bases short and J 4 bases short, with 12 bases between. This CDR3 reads CASRLGVGTGELFF. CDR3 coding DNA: TGTGCCAGCAGGCTGGGGGTTGGCACCGGGGAGCTGTTTTTT.

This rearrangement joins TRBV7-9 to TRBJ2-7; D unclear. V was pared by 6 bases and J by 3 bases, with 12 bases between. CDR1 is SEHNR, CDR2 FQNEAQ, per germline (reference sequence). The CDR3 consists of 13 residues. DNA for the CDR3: TGTGCCAGCAGTCGACCCTGGGGCTACGAGCAGTACTTC. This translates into CASSRPWGYEQYF.

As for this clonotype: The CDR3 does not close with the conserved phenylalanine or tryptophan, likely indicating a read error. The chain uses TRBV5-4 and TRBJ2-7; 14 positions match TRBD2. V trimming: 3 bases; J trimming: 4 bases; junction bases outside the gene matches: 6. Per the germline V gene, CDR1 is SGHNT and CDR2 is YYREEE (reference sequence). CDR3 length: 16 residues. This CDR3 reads CASSWPGLAGVYEQYL. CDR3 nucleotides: TGTGCCAGCAGCTGGCCGGGACTAGCGGGAGTGTACGAGCAGTACCTC.

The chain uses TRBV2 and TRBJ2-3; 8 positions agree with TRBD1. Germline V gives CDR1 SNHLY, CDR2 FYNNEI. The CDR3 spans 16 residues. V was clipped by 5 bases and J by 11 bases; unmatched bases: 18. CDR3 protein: CASSTRQGKVSYEQYF. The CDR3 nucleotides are TGTGCCAGCAGTACCCGACAGGGGAAAGTAAGCTACGAGCAGTATTTT.

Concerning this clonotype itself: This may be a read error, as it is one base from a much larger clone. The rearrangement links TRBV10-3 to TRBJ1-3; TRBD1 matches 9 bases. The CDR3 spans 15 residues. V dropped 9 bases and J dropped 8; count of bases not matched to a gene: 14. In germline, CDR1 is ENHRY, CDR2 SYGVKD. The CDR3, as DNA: TGTGCCATTCAAACAGGGGGCGGGAACAGGGACACCATATATTTT. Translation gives CAIQTGGGNRDTIYF.

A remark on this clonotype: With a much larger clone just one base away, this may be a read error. This chain's CDR3 is CASRKPGTTEASF. The DNA for the CDR3 is TGTGCCAGCAGGAAACCTGGGACCACTGAAGCTTCCTTT. J is TRBJ1-1 and V is TRBV6-5; TRBD1 might be the D (5 bases). Germline V gives CDR1 MNHEY, CDR2 SVGAGI. This CDR3 comprises 13 residues.

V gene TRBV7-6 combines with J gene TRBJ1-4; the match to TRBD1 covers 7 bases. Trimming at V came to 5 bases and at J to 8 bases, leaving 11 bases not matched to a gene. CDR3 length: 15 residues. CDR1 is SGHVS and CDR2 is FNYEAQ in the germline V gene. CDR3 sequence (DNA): TGTGCCAGCAGCCTGACAGGGCGGAGAGCGGAAAAACTGTTTTTT. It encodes CASSLTGRRAEKLFF.